This record concerns one TCR beta chain sequence. The sample belongs to a study of regulatory T cells in long-lasting Graves disease. Through Arm-PCR of CDR3 regions and iRepertoire HTBI primers, TCR beta libraries were built. In TCRdb, the multiplex PCR reads were re-called with MiXCR into one record per CDR3 protein. The profile shows 350,000 to 500,000 distinct CDR3 sequences, around 15% of them singletons. Time point noted: newly diagnosed GD, antithyroid drugs for less than 3 months. Construction of the TCR library relied on RNA isolated from PBMCs. CDR3 size: 15 residues. Germline CDR1 and CDR2: DFQATT and SNEGSKA (reference sequence). The germline V and J ends were trimmed by 3 bases and 5 bases, with 19 bases remaining between them. The sample also formed part of further work on T cells in Graves' hyperthyroidism and ophthalmopathy.

This clonotype originated in a woman aged 30 to 39 with Graves disease. The rearrangement links TRBV20-1 to TRBJ1-2, with D perhaps matching TRBD1 (5 bases). This sample comprised peripheral blood mononuclear cells (PBMCs), obtained at new diagnosis, from a patient treated with antithyroid drugs. Here the CDR3 DNA reads TGCAGTGCTAGTGACGCAAACAGGAGAAAATATGGCTACACCTTC. Its protein product is CSASDANRRKYGYTF.